A single sample gave rise to the 3 T cell receptor beta chains below, sequenced in a study of OX40 agonist ivuxolimab in advanced cancers. The method was immunoSEQ multiplex PCR; TCRdb's version includes in-frame clones alone and lacks a portion of them. Of tens of thousands of clones in the sample, around 83% were seen once. This specimen consisted of CD4+ or CD8+ T cells sorted from blood, obtained in a trial of the OX40 agonist ivuxolimab. The origin of the receptors is an adult with an advanced solid tumor such as melanoma, head and neck, liver or kidney cancer.

This chain connects TRBV5-1 to TRBJ2-2; the D is unclear. V lost 4 bases to trimming and J lost 1 base, with 8 bases between them. The CDR3 totals 14 residues. CDR1 SGHRS and CDR2 YFSETQ come from the germline V gene. CDR3: CASSPYGNTGELFF. The CDR3 DNA sequence: TGCGCCAGCAGCCCCTATGGGAACACCGGGGAGCTGTTTTTT.

The rearrangement uses TRBV10-3 and TRBJ2-2, with 16 bases aligning to TRBD2. The CDR3 spans 18 residues. Trimming took 3 bases from V and 6 from J; bases not matched to a gene: 7. Per germline, CDR1 ENHRY and CDR2 SYGVKD. The CDR3 loop is CAISELGLAGGESGELFF. CDR3 DNA sequence: TGTGCCATCAGTGAACTGGGACTAGCGGGAGGGGAATCCGGGGAGCTGTTTTTT.

This chain uses TRBV7-6 with TRBJ1-1; D ambiguous. This CDR3 spans 14 amino acids. Trimming took off 3 bases at V and 0 bases at J, with 8 bases between the two ends. The V gene's germline CDR1 is SGHVS and CDR2 FNYEAQ. For the CDR3, the DNA is TGTGCCAGCAGCTTGTCCGGGGTGAACACTGAAGCTTTCTTT. It yields the protein CASSLSGVNTEAFF.